Listed here are 32 T cell receptor beta chains from one sample, sequenced in a study of blood T cell repertoires in COVID-19. Only in-frame clones appear in the TCRdb table, and some are missing; sequencing was by immunoSEQ multiplex PCR. The sample contains roughly 250,000 clones, roughly four fifths of which appear only once. Sequenced input: peripheral blood. The receptors here all came from a woman between 65 and 79 years old with acute or convalescent COVID-19.

J is TRBJ2-3 and V is TRBV7-8; 8 nucleotides agree with TRBD1. The CDR3 totals 16 residues. Germline loops: CDR1 SGHVS, CDR2 FQNEAQ. The V gene end was trimmed by 4 bases and the J gene end by 0 bases; junction bases not matched to a gene: 6. CDR3 DNA sequence: TGTGCCAGCAGCTCGCCAGGGGGCCGTAGCACAGATACGCAGTATTTT. The encoded protein is CASSSPGGRSTDTQYF.

This clone was observed a single time. This sequence joins TRBV5-1 and TRBJ2-5; 9 bases line up with TRBD1. Per germline, CDR1 SGHRS and CDR2 YFSETQ. This CDR3 has 15 residues. The V gene end was trimmed by 2 bases and the J gene end by 3 bases; junction bases not matched to a gene: 5. CDR3 in DNA: TGCGCCAGCAGCTTAACAGGGGGCGGAAAAGAGACCCAGTACTTC. Translation: CASSLTGGGKETQYF.

The genes are TRBV28 and TRBJ2-4, with 14 bases lining up with TRBD2. With V trimmed by 10 bases and J by 3 bases, 11 bases remained unmatched. Germline V lookup: CDR1 MDHEN, CDR2 SYDVKM. This CDR3 region has 17 residues. The CDR3 reads CATATSGGAQGKNIQYF. DNA of the CDR3: TGTGCCACCGCGACTAGCGGGGGGGCTCAAGGCAAAAACATTCAGTACTTC. Drawing the rest from reference TRBV28 and TRBJ2-4, the complete variable domain is DVKVTQSSRYLVKRTGEKVFLECVQDMDHENMFWYRQDPGLGLRLIYFSYDVKMKEKGDIPEGYSVSREKKERFSLILESASTNQTSMYLCATATSGGAQGKNIQYFGAGTRLSVL.

This clone was counted between two and nine times. In nucleotides, the CDR3 is TGTGCCAGCAGTTCAACAGGGGCAACTAATGAAAAACTGTTTTTT. It codes for CASSSTGATNEKLFF. The gene calls are TRBV27 and TRBJ1-4, with 7 nucleotides matching TRBD1. The germline V gene has CDR1 MNHEY and CDR2 SMNVEV (reference sequence). The CDR3 totals 15 residues. V was pared by 4 bases and J by 0 bases, with 2 bases of the junction left unmatched.

CDR3 region: CASSLQMNTEAFF. CDR3 in DNA: TGTGCCAGCAGCCTACAGATGAACACTGAAGCTTTCTTT. V gene TRBV11-2 combines with J gene TRBJ1-1; D not certain. This CDR3 comprises 13 residues. With 5 bases removed from V and 0 bases from J, the gap between germline ends came to 7 bases. Germline CDR1 reads SGHAT; CDR2 reads FQNNGV.

The CDR3 loop is CASSSSQGPSYGYTF. CDR3 nucleotides: TGTGCCAGTAGTTCATCACAGGGACCGAGCTATGGCTACACCTTC. The V call is TRBV19, the J call TRBJ1-2, with D possibly matching TRBD1 (6 bases). The germline CDR1 and CDR2 sequences are LNHDA and SQIVND (reference sequence). V shed 5 bases and J shed 4 bases, with 17 bases lying between them. This CDR3 comprises 15 residues. Filled out from reference TRBV19 and TRBJ1-2, the complete variable domain reads DGGITQSPKYLFRKEGQNVTLSCEQNLNHDAMYWYRQDPGQGLRLIYYSQIVNDFQKGDIAEGYSVSREKKESFPLTVTSAQKNPTAFYLCASSSSQGPSYGYTFGSGTRLTVV.

The chain couples TRBV5-6 to TRBJ2-5, with D tentatively TRBD2 (6 bases). Trimming removed 4 bases from V and 5 bases from J, with 12 bases in between. This CDR3 contains 13 residues. CDR1 is SGHDT and CDR2 is YYEEEE in the germline V gene. CDR3 in amino acids: CASSRGGVETQYF. The DNA of the CDR3 is TGTGCCAGCAGCCGCGGCGGGGTGGAGACCCAGTACTTC.

The chain combines TRBV7-2 with TRBJ2-2, with a tentative D call TRBD1 (6 bases). Between the trimmed V and J ends, which lost 4 bases and 2 bases, there was a span of 14 bases. The CDR3 is 16 amino acids. Per the germline V gene, CDR1 is SGHTA and CDR2 is FQGNSA. Here the CDR3 reads CASSSQGLSNTGELFF. As DNA, the CDR3 is TGTGCCAGCAGCTCACAGGGCTTAAGTAACACCGGGGAGCTGTTTTTT.

The genes are TRBV6-2 or TRBV6-3 and TRBJ2-6; weak D call: TRBD1 (5 bases). The V end lost 5 bases, the J end lost 4 bases, and 9 bases lay between the germline ends. CDR1 is MNHEY and CDR2 is SVGEGT in the germline V gene. The CDR3 runs 14 residues. CDR3 DNA sequence: TGTGCCAGCAGTGACAGTCTCGGGGCCAACGTCCTGACTTTC. Its translation is CASSDSLGANVLTF.

The chain links TRBV27 to TRBJ1-5; 8 bases are shared with TRBD1. J was trimmed by 1 base and V by 8 bases; bases with no gene match: 16. The CDR3 extends over 18 amino acids. Germline V gene sequence: CDR1 MNHEY, CDR2 SMNVEV (reference sequence). DNA for the CDR3: TGTGCCAGCCGCCCACAGGGGGTTCGTGTTGGGAGCAATCAGCCCCAGCATTTT. It yields the protein CASRPQGVRVGSNQPQHF.

The genes are TRBV2 and TRBJ1-1; TRBD1 aligns across 7 bases. This CDR3 comprises 14 residues. Germline lookup yields CDR1 SNHLY and CDR2 FYNNEI. V lost 8 bases and J lost 4; bases outside the gene matches: 10. This CDR3 reads CASSNHRGVTEAFF. CDR3 sequence (DNA): TGTGCCAGCTCCAATCACAGGGGAGTCACTGAAGCTTTCTTT.

CDR3 coding DNA: TGTGCCAGCAGTCCTGGACAGGGGGGCCCCTATGGCTACACCTTC. Its translation: CASSPGQGGPYGYTF. V and J are TRBV28 and TRBJ1-2; 10 nucleotides line up with TRBD1. The V segment lost 5 bases and the J segment 4 bases; nucleotides outside the gene matches: 7. Germline V gives CDR1 MDHEN, CDR2 SYDVKM. This CDR3 contains 15 residues.

The genes are TRBV5-6 and TRBJ2-7; 8 bases are a match to TRBD1. Per the germline V gene, CDR1 is SGHDT and CDR2 is YYEEEE. The ends lost 6 bases at V and 9 bases at J; junction bases unmatched: 11. CDR3 length equals 13 residues. The DNA for the CDR3 is TGTGCCAGCATGATTGGACAGGGTTCCGTGCAGTACTTC. This codes for CASMIGQGSVQYF.

This clone was seen just once. V gene TRBV2 combines with J gene TRBJ1-1; D uncertain. V lost 1 base and J 4 bases, leaving 7 bases between the germline ends. This CDR3 region has 13 residues. The germline V gene encodes CDR1 SNHLY and CDR2 FYNNEI. Here the CDR3 DNA reads TGTGCCAGCAGTGAAGTGGGAGGCACTGAAGCTTTCTTT. This gives the protein CASSEVGGTEAFF. Looking up the rest from reference TRBV2 and TRBJ1-1 gives the full variable domain: EPEVTQTPSHQVTQMGQEVILRCVPISNHLYFYWYRQILGQKVEFLVSFYNNEISEKSEIFDDQFSVERPDGSNFTLKIRSTKLEDSAMYFCASSEVGGTEAFFGQGTRLTVV.

In this sample, this clone turned up a few times. Within the sample, other DNA sequences also encode this same CDR3. The chain uses TRBV24-1 and TRBJ1-5, with 9 bases aligning to TRBD1. The CDR3 covers 13 residues. Looked up from germline, CDR1 is KGHDR and CDR2 is SFDVKD. CDR3 sequence reads: CATQGAGNQPQHF. The CDR3 bases are TGTGCGACACAGGGGGCAGGCAATCAGCCCCAGCATTTT.

The rearrangement links TRBV9 to TRBJ1-4; tentative D call: TRBD1 (5 bases). V shed 2 bases and J shed 7 bases, with 15 bases lying between them. The CDR3 consists of 15 residues. Germline values: CDR1 SGDLS, CDR2 YYNGEE. Here the CDR3 reads CASSVGLPEGEKLFF. The CDR3 DNA reads as TGTGCCAGCAGCGTGGGACTCCCCGAGGGTGAAAAACTGTTTTTT.

The rearrangement joins TRBV3-1 (or the pseudogene TRBV3-2) to TRBJ2-7, with a weak D call TRBD2 (7 bases). V lost 4 bases, J lost 0 bases, and 16 bases lay in between. Germline V gives CDR1 LGHDT, CDR2 YNNKEL (reference sequence). The CDR3 length is 16 residues. This chain's CDR3 is CASSPRGARGSYEQYF. CDR3 nucleotide sequence: TGTGCCAGCAGCCCCCGGGGGGCTAGGGGCTCCTACGAGCAGTACTTC.

CDR3 in DNA: TGCAGCGCCCCAGGGGGTTCGGGGACTGAAGCTTTCTTT. It encodes CSAPGGSGTEAFF. This chain connects TRBV29-1 to TRBJ1-1; 7 nucleotides line up with TRBD1. Germline assignment: CDR1 SQVTM and CDR2 ANQGSEA. V shed 7 bases and J 5 bases; nucleotides not matched to a gene: 10. The CDR3 consists of 13 residues.

The chain employs TRBV21-1 and TRBJ1-1; the table's D call TRBD1 went unverified against the DNA. TRBV21-1 is a listed pseudogene. The CDR3 contains 15 residues. CDR3 in amino acids: CASSIGGGGRTEAFF. The CDR3, as DNA: TGTGCCAGCAGCATAGGAGGAGGGGGCCGGACTGAAGCTTTCTTT.

The genes are TRBV6-2 or TRBV6-3 and TRBJ1-2; D gene uncertain. V was cut by 4 bases and J by 4 bases, with 10 bases left in between. CDR3 length: 13 residues. Germline CDR1 MNHEY, CDR2 SVGEGT. DNA for the CDR3: TGTGCCAGCAGTTTAAACGGACTCTATGGCTACACCTTC. The encoded protein is CASSLNGLYGYTF.

V gene TRBV18 combines with J gene TRBJ2-1; 7 nucleotides match TRBD1. The CDR3 spans 15 residues. V lost 3 bases to trimming and J lost 3 bases; unmatched junction nucleotides: 5. Germline loops: CDR1 KGHSH, CDR2 LQKENI. DNA for the CDR3: TGTGCCAGCTCACCGTTGGCAGGGGGCTACAATGAGCAGTTCTTC. Encoded protein: CASSPLAGGYNEQFF. The variable domain in full, with the rest retrieved from reference TRBV18 and TRBJ2-1, is NAGVMQNPRHLVRRRGQEARLRCSPMKGHSHVYWYRQLPEEGLKFMVYLQKENIIDESGMPKERFSAEFPKEGPSILRIQQVVRGDSAAYFCASSPLAGGYNEQFFGPGTRLTVL.

In its sample, this clone was seen once. The genes are TRBV7-9 and TRBJ1-5; 9 bases line up with TRBD1. V was clipped by 4 bases and J by 0 bases; unmatched bases: 7. This CDR3 region has 17 residues. Germline-derived CDR1 and CDR2 are SEHNR and FQNEAQ (reference sequence). CDR3 protein: CASSSRQGGASNQPQHF. CDR3 in DNA: TGTGCCAGCAGCTCCCGACAGGGGGGGGCTAGCAATCAGCCCCAGCATTTT.

The chain joins TRBV6-2 or TRBV6-3 to TRBJ2-5; 8 bases line up with TRBD1. Germline lookup yields CDR1 MNHEY and CDR2 SVGEGT. The V gene end was trimmed by 6 bases and the J gene end by 2 bases; junction bases not matched to a gene: 8. The CDR3 length is 15 residues. CDR3 DNA sequence: TGTGCCAGCAGCTCAGGAGGGACAGGTCAAGAGACCCAGTACTTC. Protein product: CASSSGGTGQETQYF.

This sequence joins TRBV10-3 and TRBJ2-3, with a weak D call TRBD2 (7 bases). The CDR3 is 14 residues long. The germline gives CDR1 ENHRY, CDR2 SYGVKD. V was shortened by 3 bases and J by 2 bases, with 9 bases between the two germline ends. The CDR3 DNA follows: TGTGCCATCAGTGAAGGGGGGGTCACAGATACGCAGTATTTT. It yields the protein CAISEGGVTDTQYF.

V gene TRBV4-2 combines with J gene TRBJ1-3; 10 bases match TRBD1. With V trimmed by 4 bases and J by 1 base, 10 bases remained unmatched. CDR1 is LGHNA and CDR2 is YNFKEQ in the germline V gene. The CDR3 has 18 amino acids. The DNA of the CDR3 is TGTGCCAGCAGCCGCGGGCCGGGACAGGGGTATTCTGGAAACACCATATATTTT. Amino acids: CASSRGPGQGYSGNTIYF.

V gene TRBV2 combines with J gene TRBJ2-2; D is perhaps TRBD1 (6 bases). Deletions cut 6 bases from V and 1 base from J, with 9 bases between. The germline CDR1 and CDR2 sequences are SNHLY and FYNNEI. This CDR3 spans 14 amino acids. The CDR3 nucleotides are TGTGCCAGCAGCCGAGGGGGGAACACCGGGGAGCTGTTTTTT. Amino acid sequence: CASSRGGNTGELFF.

The chain uses TRBV12-3 or TRBV12-4 and TRBJ1-1, with D perhaps matching TRBD1 (5 bases). Between the trimmed V and J ends, which lost 3 bases and 7 bases, there was a span of 12 bases. The length of the CDR3 is 13 residues. In nucleotides, the CDR3 is TGTGCCAGCAGTTTGGGCAGGGATGATGAAGCTTTCTTT. This sequence encodes CASSLGRDDEAFF.

The V and J genes are TRBV7-2 and TRBJ1-2; 7 bases line up with TRBD1. In germline, CDR1 is SGHTA, CDR2 FQGNSA. Trimming removed 0 bases from V and 5 bases from J; junction bases left unmatched: 9. The CDR3 has 16 amino acids. The CDR3 nucleotides read TGTGCCAGCAGCTTAGCCGGGACAGACATACCATATGGCTACACCTTC. Its protein is CASSLAGTDIPYGYTF. Supplemented by reference TRBV7-2 and TRBJ1-2, the full variable domain reads GAGVSQSPSNKVTEKGKDVELRCDPISGHTALYWYRQSLGQGLEFLIYFQGNSAPDKSGLPSDRFSAERTGGSVSTLTIQRTQQEDSAVYLCASSLAGTDIPYGYTFGSGTRLTVV.

This clone was counted a single time. The CDR3 here is CASSLKGGYGYTF. CDR3 DNA sequence: TGTGCCAGCAGCTTAAAAGGGGGCTATGGCTACACCTTC. The genes are TRBV7-9 and TRBJ1-2; D is perhaps TRBD1 (6 bases). The CDR3 loop spans 13 amino acids. The V end lost 2 bases, the J end lost 4 bases, and 8 bases lay between the germline ends. Germline CDR1 is SEHNR and CDR2 is FQNEAQ (reference sequence).

This rearrangement joins TRBV29-1 to TRBJ2-4, with TRBD2 as a possible D gene (6 bases). The CDR3 has 14 residues. Germline assignment: CDR1 SQVTM and CDR2 ANQGSEA. The V end lost 5 bases, the J end lost 3 bases, and 14 bases lay between the germline ends. The CDR3 loop is CSVPAGMDKNIQYF. DNA of the CDR3: TGCAGCGTTCCTGCGGGGATGGACAAAAACATTCAGTACTTC.

This clone has more than one count but fewer than ten. The chain links TRBV7-9 to TRBJ1-2, with D uncertain. This CDR3 contains 15 residues. V lost 1 base, J lost 4 bases, and 13 bases lay in between. CDR1 and CDR2 from the germline V gene are SEHNR and FQNEAQ (reference sequence). In DNA form, the CDR3 reads TGTGCCAGCAGCTTAGTGGGCAGTGTGGGCTATGGCTACACCTTC. Translating it yields CASSLVGSVGYGYTF.

V gene TRBV12-3 or TRBV12-4 combines with J gene TRBJ1-5; D gene ambiguous. Trimming stripped 7 bases from V and 7 bases from J, with 11 bases between. There are 12 residues in the CDR3. The CDR3 is CASTPGGQPQHF. DNA of the CDR3: TGTGCCAGCACCCCAGGTGGGCAGCCCCAGCATTTT.